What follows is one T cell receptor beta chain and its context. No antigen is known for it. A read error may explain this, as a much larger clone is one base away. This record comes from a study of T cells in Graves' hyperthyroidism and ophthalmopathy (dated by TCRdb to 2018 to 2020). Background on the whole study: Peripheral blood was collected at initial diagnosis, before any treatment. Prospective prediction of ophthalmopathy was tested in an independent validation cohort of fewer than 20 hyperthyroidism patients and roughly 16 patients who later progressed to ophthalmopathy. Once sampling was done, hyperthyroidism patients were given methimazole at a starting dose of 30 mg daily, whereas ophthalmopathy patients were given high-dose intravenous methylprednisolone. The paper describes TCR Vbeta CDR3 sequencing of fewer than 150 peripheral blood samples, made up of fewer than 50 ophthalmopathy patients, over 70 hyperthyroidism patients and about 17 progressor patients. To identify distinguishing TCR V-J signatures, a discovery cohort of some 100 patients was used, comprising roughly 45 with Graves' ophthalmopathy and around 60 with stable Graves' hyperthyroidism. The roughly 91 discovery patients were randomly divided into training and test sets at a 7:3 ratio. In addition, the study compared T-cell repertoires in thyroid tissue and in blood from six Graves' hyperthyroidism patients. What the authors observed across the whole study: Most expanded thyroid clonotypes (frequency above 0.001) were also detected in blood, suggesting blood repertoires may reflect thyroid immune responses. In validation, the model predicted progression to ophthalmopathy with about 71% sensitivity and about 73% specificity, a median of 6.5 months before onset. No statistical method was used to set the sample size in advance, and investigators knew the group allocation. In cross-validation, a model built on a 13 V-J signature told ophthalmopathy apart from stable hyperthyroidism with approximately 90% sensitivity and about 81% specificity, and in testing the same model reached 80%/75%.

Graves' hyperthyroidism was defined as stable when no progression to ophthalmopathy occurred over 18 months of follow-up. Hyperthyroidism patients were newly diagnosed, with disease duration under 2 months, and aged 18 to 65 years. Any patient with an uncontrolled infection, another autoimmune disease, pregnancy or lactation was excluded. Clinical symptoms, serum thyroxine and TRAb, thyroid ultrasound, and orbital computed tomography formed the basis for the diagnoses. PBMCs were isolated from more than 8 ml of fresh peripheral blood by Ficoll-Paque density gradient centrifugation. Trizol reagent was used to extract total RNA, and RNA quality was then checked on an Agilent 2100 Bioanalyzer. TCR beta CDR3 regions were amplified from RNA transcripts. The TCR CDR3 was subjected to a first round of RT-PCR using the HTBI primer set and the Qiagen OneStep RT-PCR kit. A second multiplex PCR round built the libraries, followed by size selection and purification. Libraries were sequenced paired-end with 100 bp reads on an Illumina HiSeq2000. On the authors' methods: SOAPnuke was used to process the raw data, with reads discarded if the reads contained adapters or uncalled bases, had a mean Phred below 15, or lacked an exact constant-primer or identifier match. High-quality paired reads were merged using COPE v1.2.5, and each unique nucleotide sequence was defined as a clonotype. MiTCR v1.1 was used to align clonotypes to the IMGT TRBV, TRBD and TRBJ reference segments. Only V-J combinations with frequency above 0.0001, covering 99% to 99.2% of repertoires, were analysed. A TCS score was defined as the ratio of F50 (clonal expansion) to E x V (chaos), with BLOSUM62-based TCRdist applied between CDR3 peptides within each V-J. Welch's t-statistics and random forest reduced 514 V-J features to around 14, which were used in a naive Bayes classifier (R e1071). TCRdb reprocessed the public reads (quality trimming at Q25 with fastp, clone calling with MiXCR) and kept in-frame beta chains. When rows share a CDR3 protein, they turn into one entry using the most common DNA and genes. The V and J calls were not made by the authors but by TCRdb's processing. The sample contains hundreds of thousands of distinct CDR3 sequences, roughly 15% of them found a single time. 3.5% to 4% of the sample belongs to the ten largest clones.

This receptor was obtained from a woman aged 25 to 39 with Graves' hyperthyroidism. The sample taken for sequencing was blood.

This receptor has the CDR3 CAGSLPPGTMNTEAFF. The DNA reads as follows: TGTGCCGGCAGTCTACCACCAGGTACCATGAACACTGAAGCTTTCTTT. The chain couples TRBV28 to TRBJ1-1, with no confident D gene call. From its cysteine to its phenylalanine, the CDR3 spans 16 amino acids. Left in the record is the CDR3 DNA by itself, 48 bases read in frame from the first base. According to the germline V gene, CDR1 reads MDHEN and CDR2 reads SYDVKM.